Listed below are T cell receptor beta chains from one sample, sequenced in a study of control samples from healthy donors and cancer patients. Assay: immunoSEQ multiplex PCR; the TCRdb copy retains only in-frame clones and omits some. Among about 130,000 clones, roughly 94% were seen once, and the ten largest hold approximately 15%. The sample comprised PBMCs. The receptors here all came from a man aged 60 to 69 with colorectal cancer. CDR3s include the opening cysteine and the closing phenylalanine or tryptophan.

>TRBV7-9|16|TRBJ2-3
CASSKELVPRTDTQYF
>TRBV5-1|12|TRBJ1-4
CASSTSNEKLFF
>TRBV4-1|13|TRBJ2-5
CASSVGNQETQYF
>TRBV3-1/TRBV3-2|14|TRBJ1-2
CASSPGRGIDGYTF
>TRBV4-1|15|TRBJ2-7
CASSPSDRTSYEQYF
>TRBV19|15|TRBJ2-2
CASSIDGPNTGELFF
>TRBV12-5|15|TRBJ2-5
CASGLVQGGKETQYF
>TRBV7-9|14|TRBJ1-2
CASSLGDRPYGYTF
>TRBV10-2|14|TRBJ1-3
CASGDREKGLTIYF
>TRBV14|11|TRBJ2-7
CASSHSYEQYF
>TRBV13|14|TRBJ2-1
CASSFSYRYNEQFF
>TRBV19|15|TRBJ1-1
CASMGREAENTEAFF
>TRBV5-1|14|TRBJ1-2
CASSSGTAREGYTF
>TRBV27|12|TRBJ1-6
CARVSYNSPLHF
>TRBV29-1|12|TRBJ2-3
CSVEASGDTQYF
>TRBV7-2|13|TRBJ1-2
CASSSTGTEAPTF
>TRBV27|13|TRBJ2-5
CASSSPGRGTQYF
>TRBV7-2|16|TRBJ1-6
CASSLIPNQGNSPLHF
>TRBV4-3|17|TRBJ2-3
CASSQDHGTGLTDTQYF
>TRBV19|11|TRBJ1-2
CASSGNYGYTF
>TRBV5-1|15|TRBJ2-1
CASSLLAGGGDEQFF
>TRBV7-2|13|TRBJ1-2
CASSLESRAGYTF
>TRBV19|14|TRBJ1-2
CASSPGTPNYGYTF
>TRBV24-1|16|TRBJ2-2
CATSDSDRGVTGELFF
>TRBV28|12|TRBJ1-4
CATGQGNEKLFF
>TRBV19|13|TRBJ1-5
CAAGGKGNQPQHF
>TRBV7-2|15|TRBJ2-7
CASTQSGALGYEQYF
>TRBV5-1|13|TRBJ2-3
CASSFALTDTQYF
>TRBV7-9|15|TRBJ1-1
CASSYGDPTNTEAFF
>TRBV9|16|TRBJ1-5
CASSAGQGGGNQPQHF
>TRBV6-5|13|TRBJ1-5
CASSYLGQEPQHF